This T cell receptor (beta chain) derives from a study of shared clonotypes between healthy human individuals. Here immunoSEQ multiplex PCR was the method, and the copy in TCRdb shows in-frame clones only, minus some. Of over 1.4 million clones in the sample, roughly 97% are singletons; the top ten hold about 1.2%. The V segment lost 3 bases and the J segment 0 bases; nucleotides outside the gene matches: 5. Germline loops: CDR1 KGHSH, CDR2 LQKENI. The CDR3 has 16 residues. Source material: naive CD4+ T cells sorted from blood. The subset here: CD45RA+ positively selected. The V gene is TRBV18, the J gene TRBJ2-3, with TRBD1 identical over 8 bases. The clonotype originates from a man aged 25-45 years in good health. The CDR3 loop reads CASSPGQAMSTDTQYF. The CDR3 DNA is TGTGCCAGCTCACCGGGACAGGCCATGAGCACAGATACGCAGTATTTT.